Below, one TCR beta chain is given with its context. Its matching antigen is unknown. The data were obtained in a study of cytomegalovirus exposure and HLA in healthy donors. Notes on the study in general: 87-base-pair reads could not separate some V segments, including TRBV6-2 and TRBV6-3. Cytomegalovirus association was listed for about 170 TCR beta chains.

From germline, CDR1 is GTSNPN and CDR2 SVGIG (reference sequence). V was shortened by 2 bases and J by 0 bases, with 10 bases between the two germline ends. CDR3 length equals 14 residues. Primers included in the PCR were 60 Vbeta and 13 Jbeta primers. Only in-frame clones appear in the TCRdb table, and some are missing; sequencing was by immunoSEQ multiplex PCR. This table holds fewer than 200,000 clones, roughly 13% found once. The V call is TRBV30, the J call TRBJ1-2; tentative D call: TRBD1 (6 bases). Specimen: PBMCs. The TCR was taken from a man in his fifties or sixties in good health and CMV-seropositive. CDR3 sequence: CAWSRQVTNYGYTF. The CDR3 coding sequence is TGTGCCTGGAGTCGACAGGTTACTAACTATGGCTACACCTTC. The full variable domain, with the rest looked up from reference TRBV30 and TRBJ1-2, is SQTIHQWPATLVQPVGSPLSLECTVEGTSNPNLYWYRQAAGRGLQLLFYSVGIGQISSEVPQNLSASRPQDRQFILSSKKLLLSDSGFYLCAWSRQVTNYGYTFGSGTRLTVV.